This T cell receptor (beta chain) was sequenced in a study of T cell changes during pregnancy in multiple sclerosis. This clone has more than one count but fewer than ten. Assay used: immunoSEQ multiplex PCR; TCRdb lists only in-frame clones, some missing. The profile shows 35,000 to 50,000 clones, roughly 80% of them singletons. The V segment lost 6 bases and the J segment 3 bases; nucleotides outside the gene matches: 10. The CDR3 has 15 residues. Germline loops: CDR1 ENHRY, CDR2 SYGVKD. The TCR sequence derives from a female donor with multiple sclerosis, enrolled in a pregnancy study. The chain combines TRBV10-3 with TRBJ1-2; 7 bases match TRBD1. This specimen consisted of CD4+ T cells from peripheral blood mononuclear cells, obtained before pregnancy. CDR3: CAISPFPGTDYGYTF. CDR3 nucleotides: TGTGCCATCAGCCCATTCCCCGGGACAGACTATGGCTACACCTTC.